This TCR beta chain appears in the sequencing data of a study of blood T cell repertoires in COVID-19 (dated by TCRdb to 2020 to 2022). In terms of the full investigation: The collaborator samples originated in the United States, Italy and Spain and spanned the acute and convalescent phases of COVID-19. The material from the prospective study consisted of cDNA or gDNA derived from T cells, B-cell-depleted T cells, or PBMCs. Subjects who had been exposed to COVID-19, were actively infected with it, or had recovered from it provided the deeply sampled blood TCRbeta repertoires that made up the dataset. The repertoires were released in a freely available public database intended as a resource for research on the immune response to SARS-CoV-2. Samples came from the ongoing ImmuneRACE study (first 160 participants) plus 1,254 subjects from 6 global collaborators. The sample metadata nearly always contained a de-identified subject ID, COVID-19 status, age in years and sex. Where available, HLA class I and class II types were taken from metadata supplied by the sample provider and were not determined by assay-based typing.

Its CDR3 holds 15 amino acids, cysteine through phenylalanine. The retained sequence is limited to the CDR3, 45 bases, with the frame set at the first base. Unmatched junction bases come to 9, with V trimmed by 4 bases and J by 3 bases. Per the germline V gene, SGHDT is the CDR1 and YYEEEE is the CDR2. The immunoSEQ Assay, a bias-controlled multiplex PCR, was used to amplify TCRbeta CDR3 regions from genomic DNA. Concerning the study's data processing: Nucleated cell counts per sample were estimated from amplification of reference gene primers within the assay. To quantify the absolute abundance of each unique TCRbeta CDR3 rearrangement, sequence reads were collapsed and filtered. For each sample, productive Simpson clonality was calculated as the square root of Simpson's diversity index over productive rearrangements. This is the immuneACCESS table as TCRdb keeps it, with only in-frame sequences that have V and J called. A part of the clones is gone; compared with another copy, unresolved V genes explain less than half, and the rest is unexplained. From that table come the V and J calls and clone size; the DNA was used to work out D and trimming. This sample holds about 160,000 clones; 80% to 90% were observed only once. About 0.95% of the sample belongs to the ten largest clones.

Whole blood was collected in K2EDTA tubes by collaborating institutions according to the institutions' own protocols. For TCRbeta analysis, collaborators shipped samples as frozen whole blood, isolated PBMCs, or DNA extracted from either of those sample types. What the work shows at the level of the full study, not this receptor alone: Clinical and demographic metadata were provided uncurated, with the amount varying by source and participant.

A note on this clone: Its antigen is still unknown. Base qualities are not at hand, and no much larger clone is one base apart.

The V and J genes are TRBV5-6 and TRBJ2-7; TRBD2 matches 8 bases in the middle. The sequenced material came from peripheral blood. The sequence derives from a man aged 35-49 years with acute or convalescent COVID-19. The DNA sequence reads TGTGCCAGCAGCCTTGGACTAGCCAGTAGCTACGAGCAGTACTTC. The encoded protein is CASSLGLASSYEQYF.